The 10 T cell receptor beta chains reported below all come from one sample, sequenced in a study of cytomegalovirus exposure and HLA in healthy donors (dated by TCRdb to the late 2010s). Library preparation employed the immunoSEQ multiplex PCR assay. A mixture of 60 forward primers for TCR Vbeta segments and 13 reverse primers for TCR Jbeta segments was used in the multiplex PCR. Here the immuneACCESS table is served through TCRdb, limited to in-frame sequences with V and J called. Missing clones are a known gap in these copies; in checked studies unresolved V genes cover under half, and the rest lacks a known reason. The sample contains roughly 150,000 clones, about three quarters of them found a single time. About 10% of the sample is in the top ten clones. Sequenced sample: PBMCs. These receptors all stem from a man younger than 40 in good health and CMV-seropositive.

The gene calls are TRBV4-1 and TRBJ1-1; 8 positions match TRBD1. V trimming: 3 bases; J trimming: 5 bases; junction bases outside the gene matches: 14. Germline assignment: CDR1 MGHRA and CDR2 YSYEKL. This CDR3 has 17 residues. CDR3 nucleotide sequence: TGCGCCAGCAGCCATGACGGGTATAACAGACAGGGGACTGAAGCTTTCTTT. As protein: CASSHDGYNRQGTEAFF.

This clone was counted a few times. V is TRBV6-5 and J is TRBJ2-3, with D unresolved. The ends were cut back, 0 bases at V and 5 bases at J, with 15 bases in the middle. Germline lookup yields CDR1 MNHEY and CDR2 SVGAGI. The length of the CDR3 is 16 residues. This CDR3 is CASSYSTPARGDTQYF. For the CDR3, the DNA is TGTGCCAGCAGTTACTCGACCCCAGCCCGAGGAGATACGCAGTATTTT.

A single count supports this clone. This sequence joins TRBV27 and TRBJ2-3, with 11 nucleotides matching TRBD2. V lost 3 bases and J lost 5; bases outside the gene matches: 7. Germline lookup yields CDR1 MNHEY and CDR2 SMNVEV (reference sequence). The CDR3 is made up of 16 amino acids. Here the CDR3 DNA reads TGTGCCAGCAGTTTCTCGGCTGGACTAGCGGGAGATACGCAGTATTTT. Protein sequence: CASSFSAGLAGDTQYF.

This chain links TRBV9 with TRBJ2-7, with 9 bases lining up with TRBD1. The CDR3 consists of 16 residues. After removal of 4 bases from V and 0 bases from J, the junction contained 8 bases not matched to a gene. From germline, CDR1 is SGDLS and CDR2 YYNGEE. The CDR3 region is CASSPRTGDSSYEQYF. CDR3 DNA sequence: TGTGCCAGCAGCCCCCGGACAGGGGACAGCTCCTACGAGCAGTACTTC.

The rearrangement links TRBV4-1 to TRBJ2-3; possibly TRBD2 for D (5 bases). The length of the CDR3 is 15 residues. V dropped 0 bases and J dropped 4 bases, with 11 bases sitting between them. Germline V gene lookup returns CDR1 MGHRA and CDR2 YSYEKL. The DNA for the CDR3 is TGCGCCAGCAGCCAAGAGTCGGGGTGGGCAGATACGCAGTATTTT. This translates into CASSQESGWADTQYF.

This chain connects TRBV27 to TRBJ2-7, with D uncertain. V gave up 2 bases and J gave up 2 bases, with 10 bases separating them. From germline, CDR1 is MNHEY and CDR2 SMNVEV (reference sequence). The CDR3 is 14 amino acids. The CDR3 coding sequence is TGTGCCAGCAGTTTAGCGGATTACACCTACGAGCAGTACTTC. Its translation is CASSLADYTYEQYF.

The chain joins TRBV7-6 to TRBJ2-5, with 9 nucleotides matching TRBD2. From germline, CDR1 is SGHVS and CDR2 FNYEAQ. The CDR3 spans 13 residues. Unmatched junction bases numbered 6, after V lost 8 bases and J lost 5 bases. The CDR3 DNA reads as TGTGCCAGCGGTAGCGGGAGCGGGGAGACCCAGTACTTC. Translation gives CASGSGSGETQYF.

The chain has TRBV6-5 and TRBJ1-1; D is perhaps TRBD1 (5 bases). Germline loops: CDR1 MNHEY, CDR2 SVGAGI. The CDR3 is 14 amino acids. V was pared by 0 bases and J by 3 bases, with 8 bases between. CDR3 residues: CASSYSLGDTEAFF. The CDR3 DNA reads as TGTGCCAGCAGTTACTCATTAGGGGACACTGAAGCTTTCTTT.

This clone was counted only a few times. The rearrangement uses TRBV18 and TRBJ1-1; TRBD1 matches at 7 bases. CDR1 is KGHSH, CDR2 LQKENI, per germline. The CDR3 is made up of 17 amino acids. J lost 1 base, V lost 2 bases, and 10 bases had no gene match. For the CDR3, the DNA is TGTGCCAGCTCACCAAGGTTCAGGGGGGAGCCGAACACTGAAGCTTTCTTT. This encodes CASSPRFRGEPNTEAFF.

The chain joins TRBV11-2 to TRBJ1-2; weak D call: TRBD1 (5 bases). The CDR3 extends over 13 amino acids. Germline-derived CDR1 and CDR2 are SGHAT and FQNNGV. V lost 3 bases to trimming and J lost 2 bases, with 7 bases between them. The DNA for the CDR3 is TGTGCCAGCAGCTTTACAGGCAACTATGGCTACACCTTC. Its translation: CASSFTGNYGYTF.